This T cell receptor beta chain was obtained from a study of T cell responses to AZD1222 COVID-19 vaccine. Study information: Some second doses came at about 4 weeks and others at about 12 weeks; these were pooled.

Assay: immunoSEQ multiplex PCR; the TCRdb copy retains only in-frame clones and omits some. The repertoire holds tens of thousands of clones, with around 82% as singletons. V gave up 0 bases and J gave up 1 base, with 6 bases separating them. The CDR3 sequence is 14 residues long. Germline V gene lookup returns CDR1 MNHNY and CDR2 SVGAGI (reference sequence). About this clone: Antigen unknown.

Study findings and constraints: Seropositive at baseline were only six AZD1222 recipients. Among vaccine-associated CD4 TCRs, coverage spanned spike, with dominance at 160-218 and 743-854.

Sequenced here: peripheral blood, sampled on day 0 of AZD1222 vaccination. The clonotype comes from an adult in good health. The V and J genes are TRBV6-6 and TRBJ1-1; D is ambiguous. Here the CDR3 reads CASSYSKRNTEAFF. The CDR3 DNA reads TGTGCCAGCAGTTACTCGAAAAGGAACACTGAAGCTTTCTTT.